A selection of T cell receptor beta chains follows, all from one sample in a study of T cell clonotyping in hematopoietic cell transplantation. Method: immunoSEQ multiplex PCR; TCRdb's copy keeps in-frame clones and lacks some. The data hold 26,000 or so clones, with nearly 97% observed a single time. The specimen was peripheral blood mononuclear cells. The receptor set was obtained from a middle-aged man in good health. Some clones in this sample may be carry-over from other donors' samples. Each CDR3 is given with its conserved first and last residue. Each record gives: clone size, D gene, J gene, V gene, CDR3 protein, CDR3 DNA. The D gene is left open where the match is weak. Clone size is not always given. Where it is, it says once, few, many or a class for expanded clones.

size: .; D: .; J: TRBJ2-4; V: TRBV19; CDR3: CASSIAGDSQKNIQYF; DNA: TGTGCCAGTAGTATAGCTGGAGACAGCCAGAAAAACATTCAGTACTTC
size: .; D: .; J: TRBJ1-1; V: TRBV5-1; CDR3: CASSLIGNDEAFF; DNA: TGCGCCAGCAGTTTAATAGGGAATGATGAAGCTTTCTTT
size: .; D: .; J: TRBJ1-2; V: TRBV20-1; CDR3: CSARDGLGYTF; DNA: TGCAGTGCTAGAGATGGGTTGGGCTACACCTTC
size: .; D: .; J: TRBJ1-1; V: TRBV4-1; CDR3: CASSQEGAGGGTEAFF; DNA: TGCGCCAGCAGCCAAGAGGGCGCGGGAGGTGGAACTGAAGCTTTCTTT
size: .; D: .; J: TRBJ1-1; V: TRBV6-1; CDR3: CASSEPTADTEAFF; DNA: TGTGCCAGCAGTGAACCGACCGCGGACACTGAAGCTTTCTTT
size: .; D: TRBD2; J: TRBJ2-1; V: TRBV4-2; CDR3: CASSQDPTSGALRNNEQFF; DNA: TGTGCCAGCAGCCAAGATCCGACTAGCGGGGCCCTGAGAAACAATGAGCAGTTCTTC
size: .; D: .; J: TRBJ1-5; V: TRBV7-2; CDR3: CASSPQQGGQPQHF; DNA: TGTGCCAGCAGCCCCCAGCAGGGCGGTCAGCCCCAGCATTTT
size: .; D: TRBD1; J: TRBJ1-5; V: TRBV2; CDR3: CASSGQGELQPQHF; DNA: TGTGCCAGCAGCGGACAGGGGGAGCTTCAGCCCCAGCATTTT
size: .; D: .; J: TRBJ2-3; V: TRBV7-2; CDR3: CASSLWRRGTSTDTQYF; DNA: TGTGCCAGCAGCCTCTGGAGGCGGGGTACGAGCACAGATACGCAGTATTTT
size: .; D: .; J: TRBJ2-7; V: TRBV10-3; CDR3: CATTSTEPYEQYF; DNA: TGTGCCACCACCTCGACAGAACCCTACGAGCAGTACTTC
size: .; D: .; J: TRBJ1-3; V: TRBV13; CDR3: CASSLGLGGNTIYF; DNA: TGTGCCAGCAGCTTAGGCCTCGGGGGAAACACCATATATTTT
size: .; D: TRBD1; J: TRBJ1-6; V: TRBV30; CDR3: CAWSADRGRFFGISYNSPLHF; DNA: TGTGCCTGGAGTGCGGACAGGGGGCGCTTTTTCGGGATATCCTATAATTCACCCCTCCACTTT
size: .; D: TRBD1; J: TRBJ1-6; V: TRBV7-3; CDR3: CASSLTGLYNSPLHF; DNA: TGTGCCAGCAGCTTGACAGGGCTTTATAATTCACCCCTCCACTTT
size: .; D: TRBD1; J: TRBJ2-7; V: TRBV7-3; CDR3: CASSKGQGTYEQYF; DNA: TGTGCCAGCAGCAAAGGACAGGGCACCTACGAGCAGTACTTC
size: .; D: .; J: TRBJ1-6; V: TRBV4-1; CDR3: CASSQERNYNSPLHF; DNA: TGCGCCAGCAGCCAAGAACGGAACTATAATTCACCCCTCCACTTT
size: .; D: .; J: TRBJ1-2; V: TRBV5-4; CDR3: CASSADGLPYTF; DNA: TGTGCCAGCAGCGCGGACGGACTCCCTTACACCTTC
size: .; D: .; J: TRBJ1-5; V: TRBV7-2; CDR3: CASNPTPTQNQPQHF; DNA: TGTGCCAGCAACCCGACACCCACCCAAAATCAGCCCCAGCATTTT
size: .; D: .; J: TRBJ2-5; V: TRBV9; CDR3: CASSPSEGGYETQYF; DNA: TGTGCCAGCAGCCCATCGGAGGGGGGCTATGAGACCCAGTACTTC
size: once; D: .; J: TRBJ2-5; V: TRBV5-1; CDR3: CASSLATGQGRETQYF; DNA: TGCGCCAGCAGCTTGGCTACAGGTCAGGGGCGAGAGACCCAGTACTTC
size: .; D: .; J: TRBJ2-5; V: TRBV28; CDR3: CASRVRVSGETQYF; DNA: TGTGCCAGCAGGGTTAGGGTATCGGGAGAGACCCAGTACTTC
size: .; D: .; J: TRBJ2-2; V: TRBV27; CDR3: CASSLSGVGEDGGELFF; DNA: TGTGCCAGCAGTTTATCAGGAGTCGGTGAGGATGGCGGGGAGCTGTTTTTT
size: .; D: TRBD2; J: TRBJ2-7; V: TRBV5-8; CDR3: CASSSVAGGSYEQYF; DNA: TGTGCCAGCAGCTCTGTAGCGGGGGGCTCCTACGAGCAGTACTTC
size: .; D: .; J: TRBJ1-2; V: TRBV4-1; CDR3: CASRRAPTQGANYGYTF; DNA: TGCGCCAGCAGACGAGCCCCAACTCAGGGTGCTAACTATGGCTACACCTTC
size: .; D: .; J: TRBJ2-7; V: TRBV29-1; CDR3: CSVHGPTYEQYF; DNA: TGCAGCGTTCACGGACCTACCTACGAGCAGTACTTC
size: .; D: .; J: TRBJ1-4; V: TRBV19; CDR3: CASSRQYATNEKLFF; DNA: TGTGCCAGTAGCCGACAGTATGCAACTAATGAAAAACTGTTTTTT
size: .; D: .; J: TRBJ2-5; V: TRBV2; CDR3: CASRVSGGRETQYF; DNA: TGTGCCAGCAGAGTGTCGGGGGGCCGTGAGACCCAGTACTTC
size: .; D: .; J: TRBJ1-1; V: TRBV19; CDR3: CASTRLTEAFF; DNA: TGTGCCAGTACTAGGCTCACTGAAGCTTTCTTT
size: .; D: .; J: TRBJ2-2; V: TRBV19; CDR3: CASSGGMDNTGELFF; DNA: TGTGCCAGTAGCGGGGGAATGGACAACACCGGGGAGCTGTTTTTT
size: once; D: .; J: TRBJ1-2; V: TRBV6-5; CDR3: CASSLDPETSNYGYTF; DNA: TGTGCCAGCAGTTTGGATCCCGAGACAAGCAACTATGGCTACACCTTC
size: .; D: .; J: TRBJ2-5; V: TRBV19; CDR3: CASSIDRSYQETQYF; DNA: TGTGCCAGTAGTATAGATCGGTCCTACCAAGAGACCCAGTACTTC